The next 24 T cell receptor beta chains were all read from a single sample in a study of blood T cell repertoires in COVID-19. Some clones are missing from TCRdb's copy, which holds only in-frame ones; the method was immunoSEQ multiplex PCR. The table lists 250,000 to 300,000 clones, about 85% of them singletons. The sequenced sample was peripheral blood. The receptors stem from a woman aged 50 to 60 who had recovered from COVID-19.

The chain uses TRBV18 and TRBJ1-2, with 9 nucleotides matching TRBD1. Germline V gene lookup returns CDR1 KGHSH and CDR2 LQKENI. This CDR3 has 14 residues. The ends lost 2 bases at V and 4 bases at J; junction bases unmatched: 2. CDR3 in amino acids: CASSPLDRGYGYTF. The CDR3 nucleotides read TGTGCCAGCTCACCATTGGACAGGGGCTATGGCTACACCTTC. Variable domain in full (rest from reference TRBV18 and TRBJ1-2): NAGVMQNPRHLVRRRGQEARLRCSPMKGHSHVYWYRQLPEEGLKFMVYLQKENIIDESGMPKERFSAEFPKEGPSILRIQQVVRGDSAAYFCASSPLDRGYGYTFGSGTRLTVV.

This sequence joins TRBV19 and TRBJ2-1; 11 positions agree with TRBD2. CDR3 size: 15 residues. V gave up 8 bases and J gave up 4 bases; unmatched junction bases: 7. The germline V gene encodes CDR1 LNHDA and CDR2 SQIVND (reference sequence). CDR3 DNA sequence: TGTGCCAGTGCGGCGGGACTAGCGGCTTACAATGAGCAGTTCTTC. It yields the protein CASAAGLAAYNEQFF.

The chain is built from TRBV7-2 and TRBJ1-5; 9 bases match TRBD1. The CDR3 is 18 residues long. Germline V CDR1 and CDR2: SGHTA, FQGNSA. V shed 4 bases and J 1 base; nucleotides not matched to a gene: 11. CDR3 nucleotides: TGTGCCAGCAGCTCAACCGGGACAGGGTACGGGAGCAATCAGCCCCAGCATTTT. This translates into CASSSTGTGYGSNQPQHF.

The chain recombines TRBV3-1 (or the pseudogene TRBV3-2) with TRBJ2-7, with a tentative D call TRBD2 (7 bases). This CDR3 spans 16 amino acids. Germline lookup yields CDR1 LGHDT and CDR2 YNNKEL (reference sequence). Trimming stripped 0 bases from V and 3 bases from J, with 15 bases between. In DNA form, the CDR3 reads TGTGCCAGCAGCCAAGATAGGGGGGGAGGCGGCTACGAGCAGTACTTC. Translation gives CASSQDRGGGGYEQYF.

A note on this clone: The conserved closing phenylalanine or tryptophan is absent in this CDR3, likely reflecting a read error. The rearrangement links TRBV27 to TRBJ2-7; D is perhaps TRBD1 (5 bases). The V and J ends lost 5 bases and 3 bases respectively, with 20 bases between them. Germline assignment: CDR1 MNHEY and CDR2 SMNVEV (reference sequence). The length of the CDR3 is 16 residues. CDR3 coding DNA: TGTGCCAGCAGTATTATCACCCAAAATCAGGGCTACGAGCAGTACCTC. Residues: CASSIITQNQGYEQYL.

The V call is TRBV4-1, the J call TRBJ2-1; TRBD2 matches 11 bases. This CDR3 has 17 amino acids. CDR1 is MGHRA and CDR2 is YSYEKL in the germline V gene. Trimming took 4 bases from V and 5 from J; bases not matched to a gene: 10. The CDR3: CASSPRLLAGANNEQFF. DNA of the CDR3: TGCGCCAGCAGCCCTCGTCTACTAGCGGGAGCAAACAATGAGCAGTTCTTC.

This clone came up once. The genes are TRBV7-9 and TRBJ2-7; 9 bases are a match to TRBD1. There are 16 residues in the CDR3. The germline CDR1 and CDR2 sequences are SEHNR and FQNEAQ (reference sequence). Trimming removed 1 base from V and 5 bases from J; junction bases left unmatched: 9. The CDR3 DNA sequence: TGTGCCAGCAGCTTAGGCCGGGACAGGGCTATGAACGAGCAGTACTTC. It codes for CASSLGRDRAMNEQYF.

The chain is built from TRBV2 and TRBJ1-2; D is possibly TRBD1 (5 bases). Germline-derived CDR1 and CDR2 are SNHLY and FYNNEI. Trimming cost V 1 base and J 8 bases, with 11 bases left between them. This CDR3 contains 13 residues. This chain's CDR3 is CASSEDWRGGYTF. Here the CDR3 DNA reads TGTGCCAGCAGTGAAGACTGGCGGGGGGGCTACACCTTC. Together with reference TRBV2 and TRBJ1-2, the CDR3 gives the full variable domain: EPEVTQTPSHQVTQMGQEVILRCVPISNHLYFYWYRQILGQKVEFLVSFYNNEISEKSEIFDDQFSVERPDGSNFTLKIRSTKLEDSAMYFCASSEDWRGGYTFGSGTRLTVV.

The chain joins TRBV9 to TRBJ2-2, with a tentative D call TRBD1 (5 bases). Germline CDR1 SGDLS, CDR2 YYNGEE. The germline V and J ends were trimmed by 4 bases and 7 bases, with 8 bases remaining between them. The CDR3 covers 12 residues. CDR3 DNA sequence: TGTGCCAGCAGCTCAGGGTACGGGGAGCTGTTTTTT. Translating it yields CASSSGYGELFF.

In the case of this clone: At one of its ends the junction is not consistent with the germline gene, which may arise from a read error. Here the CDR3 DNA reads TGTGCTAGCAGCTCCCGCCCACTAGCGGGAGTGAATTCGGGTAGGCAAGAGACCCAGTACTTC. It is translated as CASSSRPLAGVNSGRQETQYF. The V gene is TRBV7-7, the J gene TRBJ2-5; 11 nucleotides line up with TRBD2. The V gene's germline CDR1 is SSHAT and CDR2 FNYEAQ (reference sequence). The CDR3 loop spans 21 amino acids.

The rearrangement joins TRBV28 to TRBJ1-1, with D unclear. The germline V gene encodes CDR1 MDHEN and CDR2 SYDVKM. V was trimmed by 2 bases and J by 10 bases, leaving 11 bases between them. The CDR3 covers 12 residues. The CDR3 DNA sequence: TGTGCCAGCAGTTTACCTCGTCGCGCAGCTTTCTTT. It translates to CASSLPRRAAFF.

This chain uses TRBV7-2 with TRBJ1-1, with TRBD1 matching 9 bases. The CDR3 consists of 16 residues. Germline V gives CDR1 SGHTA, CDR2 FQGNSA. V shed 3 bases and J 1 base; nucleotides not matched to a gene: 6. The CDR3 reads CASSFPRDRANTEAFF. DNA of the CDR3: TGTGCCAGCAGCTTCCCCCGGGACAGGGCGAACACTGAAGCTTTCTTT.

This clone was recorded many times. In DNA, the CDR3 is TGTGCCAGCAGCTTGTTTGGGACAGGGCTTTCTACGGAGGAGACCCAGTACTTC. It translates to CASSLFGTGLSTEETQYF. J is TRBJ2-5 and V is TRBV5-6; 9 bases map to TRBD1. The CDR3 contains 18 residues. With 1 base clipped from V and 5 bases from J, the junction kept 15 bases outside the gene matches. Germline assignment: CDR1 SGHDT and CDR2 YYEEEE.

The chain joins TRBV14 to TRBJ1-2; D not resolved. From germline, CDR1 is SGHDN and CDR2 FVKESK. The length of the CDR3 is 17 residues. The ends were cut back, 3 bases at V and 4 bases at J, with 21 bases in the middle. The CDR3, as DNA: TGTGCCAGCAGCCACCTCGACGACCGGGTCATTACCTATGGCTACACCTTC. It is translated as CASSHLDDRVITYGYTF.

The chain employs TRBV5-1 and TRBJ2-1; no firm D call. Germline V gene lookup returns CDR1 SGHRS and CDR2 YFSETQ. The germline V and J ends were trimmed by 0 bases and 6 bases, with 10 bases remaining between them. The CDR3 contains 14 residues. CDR3 coding DNA: TGCGCCAGCAGCTTGGAGAATGGAGTCAATGAGCAGTTCTTC. Encoded protein: CASSLENGVNEQFF.

The chain carries TRBV14 and TRBJ2-7; possible D gene TRBD1, 5 bases. V lost 5 bases, J lost 5 bases, and 13 bases lay in between. The CDR3 sequence is 13 residues long. CDR1 SGHDN and CDR2 FVKESK come from the germline V gene. The CDR3 sequence is CASSNRWNDEQYF. The CDR3 DNA follows: TGTGCCAGCAGCAACAGGTGGAATGACGAGCAGTACTTC.

This rearrangement joins TRBV28 to TRBJ2-3; D unclear. This CDR3 region has 13 residues. Germline V CDR1 and CDR2: MDHEN, SYDVKM. V was clipped by 1 base and J by 3 bases, with 5 bases between them. The CDR3 nucleotides are TGTGCCAGCAGTTTATTCAGGACAGATACGCAGTATTTT. It specifies CASSLFRTDTQYF. The full variable domain, its missing parts supplied by reference TRBV28 and TRBJ2-3, is DVKVTQSSRYLVKRTGEKVFLECVQDMDHENMFWYRQDPGLGLRLIYFSYDVKMKEKGDIPEGYSVSREKKERFSLILESASTNQTSMYLCASSLFRTDTQYFGPGTRLTVL.

The chain has TRBV13 and TRBJ2-7; TRBD2 agrees at 10 bases. Germline assignment: CDR1 PRHDT and CDR2 FYEKMQ (reference sequence). The CDR3 extends over 15 amino acids. V was clipped by 5 bases and J by 2 bases; unmatched bases: 6. The chain's CDR3 is CASSIGLAGAYEQYF. The CDR3 DNA reads as TGTGCCAGCAGCATCGGGCTAGCGGGAGCCTACGAGCAGTACTTC. The full variable domain, rest sourced from reference TRBV13 and TRBJ2-7, is AAGVIQSPRHLIKEKRETATLKCYPIPRHDTVYWYQQGPGQDPQFLISFYEKMQSDKGSIPDRFSAQQFSDYHSELNMSSLELGDSALYFCASSIGLAGAYEQYFGPGTRLTVT.

This clone was recorded only once. The chain recombines TRBV11-2 with TRBJ1-3; possibly TRBD1 for D (6 bases). This CDR3 is 16 amino acids long. V dropped 6 bases and J dropped 3 bases, with 18 bases sitting between them. Germline CDR1 and CDR2: SGHAT and FQNNGV. CDR3 loop: CASRTRGSGLGNTIYF. CDR3 nucleotides: TGTGCCAGCAGGACGAGGGGGTCAGGGCTTGGAAACACCATATATTTT.

The chain is built from TRBV5-1 and TRBJ1-1; D is uncertain. Germline values: CDR1 SGHRS, CDR2 YFSETQ. This CDR3 has 15 residues. Trimming removed 4 bases at V and 3 bases at J, with 16 bases between. The CDR3 nucleotides are TGCGCCAGCAGCCCCCAGGCGGGGATGGACACTGAAGCTTTCTTT. Its protein product is CASSPQAGMDTEAFF. The variable domain in full, completed from reference TRBV5-1 and TRBJ1-1, reads KAGVTQTPRYLIKTRGQQVTLSCSPISGHRSVSWYQQTPGQGLQFLFEYFSETQRNKGNFPGRFSGRQFSNSRSEMNVSTLELGDSALYLCASSPQAGMDTEAFFGQGTRLTVV.

DNA of the CDR3: TGTGCCAGCAGCTTGGGCAGGGGGCACTATGGCTACACCTTC. Its protein product is CASSLGRGHYGYTF. V is TRBV5-6 and J is TRBJ1-2, with 8 positions matching TRBD1. The CDR3 has 14 amino acids. CDR1 is SGHDT and CDR2 is YYEEEE in the germline V gene. V lost 0 bases and J lost 3; bases outside the gene matches: 1.

A single count supports this clone. The chain combines TRBV7-9 with TRBJ2-3; 8 bases are shared with TRBD1. CDR3 length: 15 amino acids. Germline V CDR1 and CDR2: SEHNR, FQNEAQ (reference sequence). The junction had 2 bases not matched to a gene; V was cut back by 2 bases and J by 1 base. The CDR3, as DNA: TGTGCCAGCAGCTTACTACAGGGGGGCACAGATACGCAGTATTTT. Its protein is CASSLLQGGTDTQYF.

The chain employs TRBV19 and TRBJ2-7, with D possibly being TRBD1 (6 bases). V was pared by 5 bases and J by 2 bases, with 13 bases between. This CDR3 is 14 amino acids long. Germline CDR1 LNHDA, CDR2 SQIVND (reference sequence). The CDR3 sequence: CASSLTGNTYEQYF. The CDR3 DNA follows: TGTGCCAGTAGTTTAACAGGGAATACCTACGAGCAGTACTTC.

The chain combines TRBV19 with TRBJ1-4; TRBD1 aligns across 8 bases. Germline V lookup: CDR1 LNHDA, CDR2 SQIVND (reference sequence). Losses at the gene ends were 10 bases for V and 8 bases for J; bases not matched to a gene: 12. The CDR3 covers 14 residues. CDR3 sequence: CATRLTGGGEKLFF. The CDR3 DNA follows: TGTGCCACCCGTCTTACAGGGGGGGGCGAAAAACTGTTTTTT.